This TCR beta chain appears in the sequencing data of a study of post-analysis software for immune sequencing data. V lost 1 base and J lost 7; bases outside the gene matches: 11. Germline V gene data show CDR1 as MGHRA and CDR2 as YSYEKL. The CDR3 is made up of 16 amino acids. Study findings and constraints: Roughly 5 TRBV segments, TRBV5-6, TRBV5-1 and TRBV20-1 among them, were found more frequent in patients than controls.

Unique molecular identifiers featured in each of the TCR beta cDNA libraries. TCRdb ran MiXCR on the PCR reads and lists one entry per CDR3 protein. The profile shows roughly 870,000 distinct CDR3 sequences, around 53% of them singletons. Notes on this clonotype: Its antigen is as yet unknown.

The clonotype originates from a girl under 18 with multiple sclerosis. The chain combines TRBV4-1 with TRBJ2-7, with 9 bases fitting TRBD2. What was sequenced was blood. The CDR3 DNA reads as TGCGCCAGCAGCCAAGGACTGACTAGCGGAGCGGGGGAGCAGTACTTC. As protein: CASSQGLTSGAGEQYF.